The 8 T cell receptor beta chains below come from one sample, sequenced in a study of beta chain features in type 1 diabetes. The sequenced template was cDNA made from the entire isolated RNA. Only in-frame clones appear in the TCRdb table, and some are missing; sequencing was by immunoSEQ multiplex PCR. The table has 250,000 to 300,000 clones, around 7.3% seen once. The sequenced sample was central memory CD4+ T cells from blood. Receptors originate from a woman aged 18-29 years in good health.

This clone turned up a few times. The chain joins TRBV5-4 to TRBJ1-2; possible D gene TRBD1, 5 bases. CDR1 is SGHNT and CDR2 is YYREEE in the germline V gene (reference sequence). The CDR3 spans 14 residues. V was shortened by 4 bases and J by 2 bases, with 12 bases between the two germline ends. The CDR3 is CASSRTIGNYGYTF. CDR3 in DNA: TGTGCCAGCAGCCGGACAATAGGGAACTATGGCTACACCTTC.

The rearrangement joins TRBV19 to TRBJ1-6; tentatively, D is TRBD1 (6 bases). The CDR3 extends over 15 amino acids. With 3 bases removed from V and 10 bases from J, the gap between germline ends came to 16 bases. CDR1 is LNHDA, CDR2 SQIVND, per germline (reference sequence). CDR3 in amino acids: CASSMGTGARSPLHF. As DNA, the CDR3 is TGTGCCAGTAGTATGGGAACGGGGGCTAGATCACCCCTCCACTTT. Full variable domain (outside the CDR3, taken from reference TRBV19 and TRBJ1-6): DGGITQSPKYLFRKEGQNVTLSCEQNLNHDAMYWYRQDPGQGLRLIYYSQIVNDFQKGDIAEGYSVSREKKESFPLTVTSAQKNPTAFYLCASSMGTGARSPLHFGNGTRLTVT.

The chain links TRBV30 to TRBJ1-2; 7 bases align to TRBD1. The CDR3 contains 14 residues. V dropped 7 bases and J dropped 3; count of bases not matched to a gene: 11. CDR1 and CDR2 from the germline V gene are GTSNPN and SVGIG (reference sequence). For the CDR3, the DNA is TGTGCCTTTGAAAGAAGAGGGGGCTACTATGGCTACACCTTC. This encodes CAFERRGGYYGYTF.

V gene TRBV2 combines with J gene TRBJ2-1; 7 bases match TRBD1. The CDR3 length is 13 residues. Germline V gene sequence: CDR1 SNHLY, CDR2 FYNNEI. V trimming: 8 bases; J trimming: 9 bases; junction bases outside the gene matches: 10. In nucleotides, the CDR3 is TGTGCCAGCGCCGGACAGGTCAAGGGTGAGCAGTTCTTC. It yields the protein CASAGQVKGEQFF.

This clone turned up a few times. The CDR3 reads CASSLKGKSTGELFF. In nucleotides, the CDR3 is TGTGCCAGCAGCTTGAAGGGCAAGAGCACCGGGGAGCTGTTTTTT. This rearrangement joins TRBV7-7 to TRBJ2-2; no firm D call. V lost 3 bases to trimming and J lost 4 bases, with 12 bases between them. There are 15 residues in the CDR3. The V gene's germline CDR1 is SSHAT and CDR2 FNYEAQ (reference sequence).

A few counts support this clone. The chain couples TRBV28 to TRBJ1-1; TRBD1 agrees at 8 bases. CDR3 size: 14 residues. From germline, CDR1 is MDHEN and CDR2 SYDVKM. V shed 5 bases and J 5 bases; nucleotides not matched to a gene: 7. DNA for the CDR3: TGTGCCAGCAGTCCCAGGACAGGGCGGACTGAAGCTTTCTTT. Residues: CASSPRTGRTEAFF. Complete variable domain (other parts from reference TRBV28 and TRBJ1-1): DVKVTQSSRYLVKRTGEKVFLECVQDMDHENMFWYRQDPGLGLRLIYFSYDVKMKEKGDIPEGYSVSREKKERFSLILESASTNQTSMYLCASSPRTGRTEAFFGQGTRLTVV.

In its sample, this clone was seen a few times. This rearrangement joins TRBV5-5 to TRBJ2-1; D uncertain. The CDR3 covers 12 residues. The germline gives CDR1 SGHKS, CDR2 YYEKEE (reference sequence). V lost 2 bases and J lost 14, with 14 bases in between. The CDR3 coding sequence is TGTGCCAGCAGCTTTCTCTCGTCCGCGGAGTTCTTC. Protein: CASSFLSSAEFF.

This rearrangement joins TRBV4-2 to TRBJ2-1; 9 bases fit TRBD2. This CDR3 region has 17 residues. With 0 bases clipped from V and 3 bases from J, the junction kept 6 bases outside the gene matches. Germline lookup yields CDR1 LGHNA and CDR2 YNFKEQ. CDR3 sequence (DNA): TGTGCCAGCAGCCAAGATCAAGCGGGGGGTCTCTACAATGAGCAGTTCTTC. It specifies CASSQDQAGGLYNEQFF.